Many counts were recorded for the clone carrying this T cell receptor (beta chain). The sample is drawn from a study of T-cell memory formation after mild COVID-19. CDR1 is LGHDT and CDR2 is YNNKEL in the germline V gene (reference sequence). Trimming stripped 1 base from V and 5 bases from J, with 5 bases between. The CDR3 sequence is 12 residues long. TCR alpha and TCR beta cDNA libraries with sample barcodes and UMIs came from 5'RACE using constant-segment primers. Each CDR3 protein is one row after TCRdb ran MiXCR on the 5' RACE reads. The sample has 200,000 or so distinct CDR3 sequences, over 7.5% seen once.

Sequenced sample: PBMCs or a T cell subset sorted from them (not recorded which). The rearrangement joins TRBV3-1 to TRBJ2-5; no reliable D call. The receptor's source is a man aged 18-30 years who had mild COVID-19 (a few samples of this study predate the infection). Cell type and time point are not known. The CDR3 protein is CASSQVFETQYF. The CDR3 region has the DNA TGTGCCAGCAGCCAAGTTTTCGAGACCCAGTACTTC.